The clone carrying this T cell receptor beta chain has just a few counts. The antigen is unknown. The data derive from a study of blood T cells in healthy people across ages. Study summary: Capture by template switching was about one barcoded beta molecule per two T cells.

V lost 1 base to trimming and J lost 8 bases; unmatched junction nucleotides: 4. The CDR3 has 15 amino acids. Germline CDR1 reads LGHNA; CDR2 reads YNFKEQ. Next came a second PCR, run for about 7 to 12 cycles, which used a sample-barcoded 5' primer along with a J-beta primer mix. One entry per CDR3 protein, called by TCRdb with MiXCR from the 5' RACE reads. The data show some 1.6 million distinct CDR3 sequences, about 35% seen once. Study outcomes and limitations: The fall in TCR beta diversity per million T cells was roughly linear with age.

PBMCs, at least 7 million per sample, were isolated. V gene TRBV4-2 combines with J gene TRBJ2-1, with 11 bases identical to TRBD2. The sample consisted of blood. This receptor was identified in a woman aged 25-40 years in good health. The CDR3 nucleotides are TGTGCCAGCAGCCAAGTAGCGGGAGGGCCAGATGAGCAGTTCTTC. This sequence encodes CASSQVAGGPDEQFF.